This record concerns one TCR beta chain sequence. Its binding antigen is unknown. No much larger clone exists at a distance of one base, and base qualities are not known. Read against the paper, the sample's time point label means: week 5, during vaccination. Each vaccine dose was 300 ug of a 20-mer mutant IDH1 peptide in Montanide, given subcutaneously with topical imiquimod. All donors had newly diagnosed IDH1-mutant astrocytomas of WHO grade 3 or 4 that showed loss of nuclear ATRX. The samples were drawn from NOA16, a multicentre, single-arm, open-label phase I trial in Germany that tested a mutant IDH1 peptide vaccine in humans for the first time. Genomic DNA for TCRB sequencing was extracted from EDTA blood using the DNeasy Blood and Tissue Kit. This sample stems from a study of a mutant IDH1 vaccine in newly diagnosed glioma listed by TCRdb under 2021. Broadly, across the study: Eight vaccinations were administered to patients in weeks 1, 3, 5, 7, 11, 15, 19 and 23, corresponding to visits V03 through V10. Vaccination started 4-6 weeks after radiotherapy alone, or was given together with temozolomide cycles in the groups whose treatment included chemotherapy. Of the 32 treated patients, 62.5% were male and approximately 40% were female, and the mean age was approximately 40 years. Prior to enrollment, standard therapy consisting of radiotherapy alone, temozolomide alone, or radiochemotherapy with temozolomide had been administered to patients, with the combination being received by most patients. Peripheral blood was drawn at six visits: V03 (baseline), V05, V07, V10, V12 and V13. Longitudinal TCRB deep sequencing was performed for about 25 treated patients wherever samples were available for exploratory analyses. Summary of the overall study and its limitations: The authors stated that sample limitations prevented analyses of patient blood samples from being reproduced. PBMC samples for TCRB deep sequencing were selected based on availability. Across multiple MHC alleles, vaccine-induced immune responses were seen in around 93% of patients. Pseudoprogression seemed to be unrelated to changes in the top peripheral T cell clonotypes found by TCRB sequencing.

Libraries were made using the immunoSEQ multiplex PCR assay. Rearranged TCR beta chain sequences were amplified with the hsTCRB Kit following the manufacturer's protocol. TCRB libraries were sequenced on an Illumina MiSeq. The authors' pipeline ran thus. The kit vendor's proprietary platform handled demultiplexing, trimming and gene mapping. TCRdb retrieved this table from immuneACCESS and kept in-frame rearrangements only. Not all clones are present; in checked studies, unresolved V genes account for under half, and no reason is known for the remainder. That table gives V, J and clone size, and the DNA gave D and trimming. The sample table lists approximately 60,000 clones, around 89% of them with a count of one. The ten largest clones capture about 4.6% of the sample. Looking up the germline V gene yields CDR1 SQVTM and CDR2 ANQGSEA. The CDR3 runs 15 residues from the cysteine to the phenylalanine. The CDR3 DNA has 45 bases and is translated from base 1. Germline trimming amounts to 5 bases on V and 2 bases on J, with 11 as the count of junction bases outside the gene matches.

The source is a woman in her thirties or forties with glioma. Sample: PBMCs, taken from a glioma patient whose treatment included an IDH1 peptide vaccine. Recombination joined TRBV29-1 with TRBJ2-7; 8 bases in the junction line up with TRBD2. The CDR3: CSVCPEAGATYEQYF. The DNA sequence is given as TGCAGCGTTTGTCCCGAAGCGGGAGCGACCTACGAGCAGTACTTC.